This TCR beta chain was recorded in a study of chemoradiotherapy in HPV16-positive cancers. Study-level findings and limits: Non-HPV-specific T cells did not expand in tumors during treatment, whereas candidate HPV-specific clones and E7-related motifs did.

This clone was seen just once. Its antigen is unidentified. The CDR3 runs 12 residues. Trimming stripped 2 bases from V and 7 bases from J, with 9 bases between. Germline V gives CDR1 GTSNPN, CDR2 SVGIG (reference sequence). Clones were sequenced by immunoSEQ multiplex PCR, and TCRdb holds only the in-frame ones, with some missing. The sample shows around 30,000 clones, roughly nine tenths of them seen only once. This specimen was blood, taken from a patient who underwent chemoradiotherapy. This TCR came from a human donor with HPV-associated anogenital cancer. This chain uses TRBV30 with TRBJ1-5; no definite D call. CDR3 coding DNA: TGTGCCTGGAGTCCCGGCCGGCAGCCCCAGCATTTT. This gives the protein CAWSPGRQPQHF. The variable domain in full, completed from reference TRBV30 and TRBJ1-5, reads SQTIHQWPATLVQPVGSPLSLECTVEGTSNPNLYWYRQAAGRGLQLLFYSVGIGQISSEVPQNLSASRPQDRQFILSSKKLLLSDSGFYLCAWSPGRQPQHFGDGTRLSIL.